The sequence of this T cell receptor beta chain was determined in a study of OX40 agonist ivuxolimab in advanced cancers. For the study at large: An agonistic anti-OX40 (CD134) antibody, ivuxolimab, was used to treat the patients.

Findings and caveats of the study: No determination was made of the antigen specificity of the expanded peripheral T cells. CD4+ and CD8+ blood T cells expanded clonally by week 6 at 0.1 to 3.0 mg/kg.

Generated by immunoSEQ multiplex PCR, the TCRdb table keeps only in-frame clones and is missing some. Here the sample spans tens of thousands of clones, roughly 83% being singletons. For this clone: Its antigen is currently unknown.

The TCR comes from an adult with an advanced solid tumor such as melanoma, head and neck, liver or kidney cancer. Sequenced material: CD4+ or CD8+ T cells sorted from blood, taken in a trial of the OX40 agonist ivuxolimab.

The CDR3 DNA is TGTGCCTGGAGTGTTGGGAAGGGCACCACCTCTGGAAACACCATATATTTT. Translated, it gives CAWSVGKGTTSGNTIYF. This chain uses TRBV30 with TRBJ1-3; D is unresolved. Germline CDR1 GTSNPN, CDR2 SVGIG (reference sequence). The CDR3 consists of 17 residues. With 0 bases removed from V and 0 bases from J, the gap between germline ends came to 15 bases.